The 30 T cell receptor beta chains below all came from one sample that was sequenced in a study of cytomegalovirus exposure and HLA in healthy donors. A multiplex PCR was run with 60 Vbeta primers and 13 Jbeta primers. Some clones are missing from TCRdb's copy, which holds only in-frame ones; the method was immunoSEQ multiplex PCR. The sample has under 200,000 clones, 80% seen once. Material: PBMCs. The source is a woman aged 50 to 60 in good health and CMV-seronegative.

CDR3 nucleotide sequence: TGTGCCAGCAGCGACACGGGACTAGCGGGACCCGACTTCAGCTCCTACAATGAGCAGTTCTTC. Translation gives CASSDTGLAGPDFSSYNEQFF. V gene TRBV9 combines with J gene TRBJ2-1; 13 nucleotides match TRBD2. After removal of 3 bases from V and 0 bases from J, the junction contained 15 bases not matched to a gene. Germline CDR1 is SGDLS and CDR2 is YYNGEE. The CDR3 covers 21 residues.

The genes are TRBV19 and TRBJ1-5, with D possibly TRBD1 on 6 matching bases. The ends were cut back, 6 bases at V and 7 bases at J, with 22 bases in the middle. Germline-derived CDR1 and CDR2 are LNHDA and SQIVND (reference sequence). This CDR3 is built from 16 residues. CDR3 region: CASSLWGTNRDQPQHF. CDR3 DNA: TGTGCCAGTAGCCTGTGGGGGACTAACAGGGACCAGCCCCAGCATTTT.

V usage is TRBV19 and J usage is TRBJ2-7; 8 positions agree with TRBD1. V shed 6 bases and J 3 bases; nucleotides not matched to a gene: 4. The CDR3 runs 13 residues. CDR1 and CDR2 from the germline V gene are LNHDA and SQIVND (reference sequence). Here the CDR3 reads CASSRDRFYEQYF. The CDR3 nucleotides read TGTGCCAGTAGCAGGGACAGGTTCTACGAGCAGTACTTC.

The V and J genes are TRBV4-3 and TRBJ1-6; D not resolved. The germline V and J ends were trimmed by 4 bases and 6 bases, with 10 bases remaining between them. The CDR3 runs 14 residues. The germline CDR1 and CDR2 sequences are LGHNA and YSLEER. The CDR3 DNA reads as TGCGCCAGCAGCCGCCTGGGCCCTAATTCACCCCTCCACTTT. Translated: CASSRLGPNSPLHF.

This clone was picked up a small number of times. The chain combines TRBV4-1 with TRBJ1-5, with TRBD1 as a possible D gene (5 bases). Germline-derived CDR1 and CDR2 are MGHRA and YSYEKL. CDR3 length equals 16 residues. The V and J ends lost 1 base and 2 bases respectively, with 12 bases between them. CDR3 bases: TGCGCCAGCAGCCAAGCGACAGCATTGGGCAATCAGCCCCAGCATTTT. Its protein is CASSQATALGNQPQHF.

The chain joins TRBV6-7 to TRBJ2-5; 9 bases map to TRBD1. TRBV6-7 belongs to the ORF category, with a function that is uncertain. The CDR3 is 12 residues long. Trimming cost V 8 bases and J 2 bases; bases outside gene matches: 0. CDR3 nucleotides: TGTGCCAGCGGACAGGGGCAAGAGACCCAGTACTTC. It specifies CASGQGQETQYF.

This chain uses TRBV6-5 with TRBJ2-5; D may be TRBD1 (5 bases). CDR1 is MNHEY and CDR2 is SVGAGI in the germline V gene. CDR3 length: 14 residues. The germline V and J ends were trimmed by 1 base and 4 bases, with 10 bases remaining between them. This CDR3 reads CASSYLDTPETQYF. The CDR3 DNA follows: TGTGCCAGCAGTTACTTGGACACCCCAGAGACCCAGTACTTC.

The chain couples TRBV4-3 to TRBJ1-1; perhaps TRBD1 as D (5 bases). Germline V gene lookup returns CDR1 LGHNA and CDR2 YSLEER. Between the trimmed V and J ends, which lost 0 bases and 0 bases, there was a span of 8 bases. The CDR3 is made up of 15 amino acids. The DNA of the CDR3 is TGCGCCAGCAGCCAAGATCCAGGGATGAACACTGAAGCTTTCTTT. Protein sequence: CASSQDPGMNTEAFF.

This rearrangement joins TRBV6-5 to TRBJ2-7, with TRBD2 as a possible D gene (7 bases). The ends were cut back, 2 bases at V and 3 bases at J, with 11 bases in the middle. CDR3 size: 14 residues. Germline V gene data show CDR1 as MNHEY and CDR2 as SVGAGI. Written as DNA, the CDR3 is TGTGCCAGCAGTTACGGGGGGGCTGACTACGAGCAGTACTTC. Translated: CASSYGGADYEQYF.

This chain joins TRBV7-9 and TRBJ2-3; 12 bases are a match to TRBD2. CDR1 is SEHNR and CDR2 is FQNEAQ in the germline V gene (reference sequence). The CDR3 contains 19 residues. J gave up 4 bases and V 1 base, and 12 bases lay outside the gene matches. The CDR3 spells CASSLVLRLAGGPSDTQYF. The CDR3 nucleotides are TGTGCCAGCAGCTTAGTACTTCGGCTAGCGGGGGGGCCTTCAGATACGCAGTATTTT.

The CDR3 DNA sequence: TGTGCCAGCAGCTCAGACGGGGTCTCCTACGAGCAGTACTTC. Its translation: CASSSDGVSYEQYF. The rearrangement joins TRBV5-4 to TRBJ2-7, with D tentatively TRBD2 (5 bases). Germline CDR1 is SGHNT and CDR2 is YYREEE (reference sequence). The CDR3 consists of 14 residues. Trimming stripped 3 bases from V and 0 bases from J, with 10 bases between.

This chain uses TRBV7-2 with TRBJ2-7; 11 bases match TRBD2. There are 18 residues in the CDR3. Germline CDR1 and CDR2: SGHTA and FQGNSA. V shed 1 base, J shed 4 bases, and the junction held 12 bases outside the gene matches. The CDR3 region has the DNA TGTGCCAGCAGCTTAGTGGTTCAACTAGCGGGAGATCCGTACGAGCAGTACTTC. It specifies CASSLVVQLAGDPYEQYF. Full variable domain (remainder filled in from reference TRBV7-2 and TRBJ2-7): GAGVSQSPSNKVTEKGKDVELRCDPISGHTALYWYRQSLGQGLEFLIYFQGNSAPDKSGLPSDRFSAERTGGSVSTLTIQRTQQEDSAVYLCASSLVVQLAGDPYEQYFGPGTRLTVT.

V is TRBV4-3 and J is TRBJ1-3; no firm D call. Trimming removed 0 bases from V and 0 bases from J, with 6 bases in between. The CDR3 has 15 amino acids. Germline assignment: CDR1 LGHNA and CDR2 YSLEER. In DNA form, the CDR3 reads TGCGCCAGCAGCCAAGATGGGAGCTCTGGAAACACCATATATTTT. Its translation is CASSQDGSSGNTIYF.

Note on this clone: A read error may account for a junction end that differs from germline. The chain carries TRBV7-7 and TRBJ2-7, with 7 bases identical to TRBD1. The CDR3 length is 14 residues. Per germline, CDR1 SSHAT and CDR2 FNYEAQ (reference sequence). This CDR3 is CASSLGGNSYEQYF. The CDR3 nucleotides are TGTGCTAGCAGCTTAGGGGGCAACTCCTACGAGCAGTACTTC.

This chain links TRBV9 with TRBJ2-2, with 10 nucleotides matching TRBD1. Unmatched junction bases numbered 3, after V lost 4 bases and J lost 3 bases. Germline V gene data show CDR1 as SGDLS and CDR2 as YYNGEE. CDR3 length: 15 residues. CDR3 bases: TGTGCCAGCAGCCCCGGGACAGGGGACACCGGGGAGCTGTTTTTT. This codes for CASSPGTGDTGELFF.

The CDR3 DNA reads as TGTGCCAGCAAGACAGGGGACTACGAGCAGTACTTC. This codes for CASKTGDYEQYF. V gene TRBV6-6 combines with J gene TRBJ2-7; 8 bases match TRBD1. Per germline, CDR1 MNHNY and CDR2 SVGAGI (reference sequence). The CDR3 runs to 12 residues. Germline trimming cut 7 bases from V and 3 bases from J; bases unmatched to any gene: 2.

The V gene is TRBV7-2, the J gene TRBJ2-1; 8 bases line up with TRBD2. Looked up from germline, CDR1 is SGHTA and CDR2 is FQGNSA. The CDR3 length is 15 residues. V dropped 5 bases and J dropped 6; count of bases not matched to a gene: 9. CDR3 region: CASSPMAGGINEQFF. Written as DNA, the CDR3 is TGTGCCAGCAGCCCTATGGCGGGGGGCATCAATGAGCAGTTCTTC.

The chain has TRBV27 and TRBJ1-5; 8 bases are a match to TRBD1. The junction had 7 bases not matched to a gene; V was cut back by 8 bases and J by 1 base. Per germline, CDR1 MNHEY and CDR2 SMNVEV (reference sequence). This CDR3 is built from 15 residues. CDR3 protein: CASRLGQGSNQPQHF. DNA of the CDR3: TGTGCCAGCCGGCTCGGACAGGGCAGCAATCAGCCCCAGCATTTT.

This clone was seen a handful of times. V is TRBV6-5 and J is TRBJ1-2; 9 bases map to TRBD1. The CDR3 sequence is 13 residues long. Germline CDR1 MNHEY, CDR2 SVGAGI. J was trimmed by 6 bases and V by 8 bases; bases with no gene match: 7. CDR3 residues: CASGRTGENGYTF. The CDR3 bases are TGTGCCAGCGGTCGGACAGGGGAGAATGGCTACACCTTC.

The chain employs TRBV28 and TRBJ2-1; TRBD1 is a possible D gene (5 bases). This CDR3 comprises 14 residues. Per germline, CDR1 MDHEN and CDR2 SYDVKM. Trimming removed 6 bases from V and 0 bases from J, with 9 bases in between. The CDR3 is CASSQTVSYNEQFF. CDR3 nucleotide sequence: TGTGCCAGCAGCCAGACAGTCTCCTACAATGAGCAGTTCTTC.

This clone was observed a handful of times. The chain recombines TRBV4-3 with TRBJ2-1; TRBD2 agrees at 16 bases. The CDR3 is 21 amino acids. V shed 0 bases and J 2 bases; nucleotides not matched to a gene: 10. Germline values: CDR1 LGHNA, CDR2 YSLEER. Here the CDR3 reads CASSQDPDTGTSGRAYNEQFF. The CDR3 DNA follows: TGCGCCAGCAGCCAAGATCCCGACACTGGGACTAGCGGGAGGGCCTACAATGAGCAGTTCTTC.

This chain links TRBV28 with TRBJ1-5; TRBD1 aligns across 8 bases. The CDR3 length is 16 residues. Germline CDR1 is MDHEN and CDR2 is SYDVKM. Germline trimming cut 5 bases from V and 4 bases from J; bases unmatched to any gene: 10. The CDR3 reads CASSGKQGVPNQPQHF. CDR3 DNA sequence: TGTGCCAGCAGTGGGAAACAGGGGGTTCCGAATCAGCCCCAGCATTTT.

This chain uses TRBV4-3 with TRBJ2-3; possible D gene TRBD2, 5 bases. Germline CDR1 reads LGHNA; CDR2 reads YSLEER. The ends were cut back, 2 bases at V and 2 bases at J, with 14 bases in the middle. This CDR3 contains 16 residues. In DNA form, the CDR3 reads TGCGCCAGCAGCCAACGATCCGGGATTCCCACAGATACGCAGTATTTT. Translating gives CASSQRSGIPTDTQYF.

This clone was seen a single time. This chain links TRBV18 with TRBJ1-4, with no clear D. The CDR3 consists of 14 residues. The V end was cut by 0 bases, the J end by 10 bases, with 12 bases between. CDR1 KGHSH and CDR2 LQKENI come from the germline V gene. As DNA, the CDR3 is TGTGCCAGCTCACCACCGAATACCCGAGGAAAACTGTTTTTT. Translating it yields CASSPPNTRGKLFF.

Turning to this clone: One junction end disagrees with the germline gene, perhaps due to a read error. The sample carries other DNA sequences with the same CDR3. Written as DNA, the CDR3 is TGTGCCAGCAGTTTAGGAGCGAGGACTGAGGCTTTCTTT. Translation gives CASSLGARTEAFF. This chain links TRBV27 with TRBJ1-1; no reliable D call. The CDR3 extends over 13 amino acids. Germline assignment: CDR1 MNHEY and CDR2 SMNVEV (reference sequence).

This chain links TRBV5-1 with TRBJ2-2; no clear D. Germline loops: CDR1 SGHRS, CDR2 YFSETQ. Trimming removed 0 bases at V and 5 bases at J, with 8 bases between. CDR3 length equals 14 residues. The CDR3 nucleotides read TGCGCCAGCAGCTTGGTCCCTCGGACCGGGGAGCTGTTTTTT. It encodes CASSLVPRTGELFF.

The rearrangement links TRBV11-2 to TRBJ1-5; TRBD1 is a possible D gene (5 bases). The CDR3 is 15 residues long. The V gene's germline CDR1 is SGHAT and CDR2 FQNNGV. V lost 1 base to trimming and J lost 3 bases, with 10 bases between them. CDR3 in amino acids: CASSLGQGNNQPQHF. The CDR3, as DNA: TGTGCCAGCAGCTTAGGTCAGGGTAACAATCAGCCCCAGCATTTT.

The chain employs TRBV5-4 and TRBJ2-7, with TRBD2 as a possible D gene (6 bases). V gave up 1 base and J gave up 4 bases, with 9 bases separating them. Per the germline V gene, CDR1 is SGHNT and CDR2 is YYREEE (reference sequence). The CDR3 covers 13 residues. The CDR3 here is CASSLRGRYEQYF. DNA of the CDR3: TGTGCCAGCAGCTTGCGGGGGAGGTACGAGCAGTACTTC.

The CDR3 loop is CASSLQRSYEQYF. Here the CDR3 DNA reads TGTGCCAGCAGCTTACAGAGGTCCTACGAGCAGTACTTC. The chain couples TRBV7-2 to TRBJ2-7, with D uncertain. Germline V gives CDR1 SGHTA, CDR2 FQGNSA. V was shortened by 2 bases and J by 1 base, with 6 bases between the two germline ends. The length of the CDR3 is 13 residues.

The CDR3 region is CATGAGGKQYF. CDR3 in DNA: TGTGCCACCGGGGCTGGGGGCAAGCAGTACTTC. The rearrangement joins TRBV15 to TRBJ2-7, with D possibly matching TRBD1 (6 bases). The germline V and J ends were trimmed by 8 bases and 8 bases, with 13 bases remaining between them. Per germline, CDR1 LNHNV and CDR2 YYDKDF (reference sequence). CDR3 length: 11 residues.